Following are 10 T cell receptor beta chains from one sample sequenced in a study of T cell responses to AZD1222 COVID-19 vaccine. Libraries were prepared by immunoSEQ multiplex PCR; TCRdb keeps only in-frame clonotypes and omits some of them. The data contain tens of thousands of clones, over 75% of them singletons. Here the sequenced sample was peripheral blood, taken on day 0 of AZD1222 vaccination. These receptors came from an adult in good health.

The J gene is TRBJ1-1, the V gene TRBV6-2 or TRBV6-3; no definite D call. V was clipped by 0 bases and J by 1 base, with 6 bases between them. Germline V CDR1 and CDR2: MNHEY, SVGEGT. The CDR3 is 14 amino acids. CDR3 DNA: TGTGCCAGCAGTTACTCGGCGGCGAACACTGAAGCTTTCTTT. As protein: CASSYSAANTEAFF.

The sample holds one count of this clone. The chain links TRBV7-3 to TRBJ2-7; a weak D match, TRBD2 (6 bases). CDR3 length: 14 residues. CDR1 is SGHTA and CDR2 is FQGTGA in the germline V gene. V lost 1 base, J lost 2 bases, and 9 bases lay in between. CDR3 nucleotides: TGTGCCAGCAGCTTAAAAGCGGGCCCCTACGAGCAGTACTTC. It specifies CASSLKAGPYEQYF.

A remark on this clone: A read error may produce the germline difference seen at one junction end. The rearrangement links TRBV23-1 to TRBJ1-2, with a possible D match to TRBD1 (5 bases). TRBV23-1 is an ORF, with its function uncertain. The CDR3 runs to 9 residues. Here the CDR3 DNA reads TGCGCCAGGAGTCTGGGACACACCTTC. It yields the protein CARSLGHTF.

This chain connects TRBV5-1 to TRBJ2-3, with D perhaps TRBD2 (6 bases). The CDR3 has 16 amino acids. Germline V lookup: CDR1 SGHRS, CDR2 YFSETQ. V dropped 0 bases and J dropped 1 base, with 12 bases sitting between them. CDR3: CASSLEAWEGTDTQYF. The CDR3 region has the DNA TGCGCCAGCAGCTTGGAGGCTTGGGAGGGCACAGATACGCAGTATTTT.

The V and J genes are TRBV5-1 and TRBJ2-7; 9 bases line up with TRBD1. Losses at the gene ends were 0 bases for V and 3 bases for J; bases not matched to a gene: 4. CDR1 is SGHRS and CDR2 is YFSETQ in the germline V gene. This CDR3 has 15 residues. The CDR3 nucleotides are TGCGCCAGCAGCTTGGGACAGGGGGTCCTCTACGAGCAGTACTTC. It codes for CASSLGQGVLYEQYF.

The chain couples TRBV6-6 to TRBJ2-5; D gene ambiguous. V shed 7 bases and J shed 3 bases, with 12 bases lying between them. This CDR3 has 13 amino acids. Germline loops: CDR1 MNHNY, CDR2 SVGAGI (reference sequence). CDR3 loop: CASIGPGEETQYF. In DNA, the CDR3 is TGTGCCAGCATTGGCCCAGGAGAAGAGACCCAGTACTTC.

Here the CDR3 DNA reads TGTGCCAGTAGGGAGGTCTATAGAGCGGGGGACACCGGGGAGCTGTTTTTT. Translated: CASREVYRAGDTGELFF. This sequence joins TRBV19 and TRBJ2-2, with 8 bases lining up with TRBD2. After removal of 6 bases from V and 3 bases from J, the junction contained 12 bases not matched to a gene. Germline loops: CDR1 LNHDA, CDR2 SQIVND (reference sequence). There are 17 residues in the CDR3.

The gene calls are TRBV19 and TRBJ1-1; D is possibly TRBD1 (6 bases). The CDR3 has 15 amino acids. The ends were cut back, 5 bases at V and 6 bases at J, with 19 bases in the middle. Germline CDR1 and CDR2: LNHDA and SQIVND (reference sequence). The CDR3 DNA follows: TGTGCCAGTAGTCCCTCAGGGGTTAGGGGGTCTGAAGCTTTCTTT. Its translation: CASSPSGVRGSEAFF.

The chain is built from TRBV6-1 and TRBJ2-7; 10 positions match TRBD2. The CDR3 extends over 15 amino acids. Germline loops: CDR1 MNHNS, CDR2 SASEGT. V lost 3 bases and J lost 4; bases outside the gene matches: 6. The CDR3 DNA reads TGTGCCAGCAGTGAGACAGGACTAGCGGTTTACGAGCAGTACTTC. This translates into CASSETGLAVYEQYF.

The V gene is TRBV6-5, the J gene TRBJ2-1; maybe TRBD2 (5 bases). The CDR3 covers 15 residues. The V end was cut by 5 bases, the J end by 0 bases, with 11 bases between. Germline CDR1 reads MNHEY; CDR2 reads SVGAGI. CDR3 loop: CASSSGLNSYNEQFF. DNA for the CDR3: TGTGCCAGCAGTAGCGGCCTAAACTCCTACAATGAGCAGTTCTTC.